This T cell receptor (beta chain) comes out of a study of T-cell memory formation after mild COVID-19. On the study more broadly: Clusters were largely donor specific.

As to this clonotype: Its specificity is unknown.

TCRdb ran MiXCR on the 5' RACE reads and lists one entry per CDR3 protein. The sample comprises roughly 600,000 distinct CDR3 sequences, roughly 17% of which are singletons, and approximately 12% rests with the top ten. Overall study results and limits: Among contracting clones, CD4+ were mainly CM/EM and CD8+ enriched in EMRA. Confirmation was lacking for SARS-CoV-2 specificity of second-wave clones that peaked on day 37.

In germline, CDR1 is MNHEY, CDR2 SMNVEV (reference sequence). CDR3 size: 16 residues. Trimming took 5 bases from V and 4 from J, leaving 19 bases between them. The chain recombines TRBV27 with TRBJ2-3; perhaps TRBD2 as D (5 bases). The receptor was isolated from an adult woman who had mild COVID-19 (a few samples of this study predate the infection). Cell type and time point are not known. Sequences were obtained from PBMCs or a T cell subset sorted from them (not recorded which). CDR3 nucleotide sequence: TGTGCCAGCAGTCCCACCCCGTTAGCGAGGCCAGATACGCAGTATTTT. Protein product: CASSPTPLARPDTQYF.